This passage covers 23 T cell receptor beta chains from one sample sequenced in a study of blood T cell repertoires in COVID-19. Assay used: immunoSEQ multiplex PCR; TCRdb lists only in-frame clones, some missing. The sample shows about 230,000 clones, roughly 90% of them seen only once. Sequences were obtained from PBMCs or T cells enriched from blood (not recorded which). All receptors come from a woman aged 25 to 39 with acute COVID-19.

This chain connects TRBV11-2 to TRBJ2-3; a weak D match, TRBD1 (6 bases). V lost 4 bases and J lost 8, with 13 bases in between. The CDR3 is made up of 13 amino acids. CDR1 is SGHAT and CDR2 is FQNNGV in the germline V gene. The CDR3 protein is CASSSQGKSTQYF. CDR3 coding DNA: TGTGCCAGCAGCTCACAGGGTAAAAGTACGCAGTATTTT.

The V call is TRBV28, the J call TRBJ1-2; TRBD1 aligns across 10 bases. Germline V gives CDR1 MDHEN, CDR2 SYDVKM. After removal of 6 bases from V and 4 bases from J, the junction contained 8 bases not matched to a gene. CDR3 size: 15 residues. The CDR3 nucleotides are TGTGCCAGCAGACCCGACAGGGGGCGCGGCTATGGCTACACCTTC. This translates into CASRPDRGRGYGYTF.

The V gene is TRBV30, the J gene TRBJ1-5, with D perhaps TRBD1 (6 bases). Deletions cut 4 bases from V and 2 bases from J, with 12 bases between. Germline V gives CDR1 GTSNPN, CDR2 SVGIG (reference sequence). The CDR3 is 14 residues long. The CDR3 DNA reads TGTGCCTGGACCCTAAAGGGGGGCAATCAGCCCCAGCATTTT. Amino acid sequence: CAWTLKGGNQPQHF.

The chain combines TRBV5-1 with TRBJ1-2; D unresolved. In germline, CDR1 is SGHRS, CDR2 YFSETQ. The CDR3 spans 13 residues. V was pared by 4 bases and J by 4 bases, with 11 bases between. The CDR3 bases are TGCGCCAGCAGCGAGGGCAGCGTCTATGGCTACACCTTC. Residues: CASSEGSVYGYTF.

The chain links TRBV6-5 to TRBJ2-7; D is ambiguous. Germline-derived CDR1 and CDR2 are MNHEY and SVGAGI. Deletions cut 8 bases from V and 3 bases from J, with 17 bases between. CDR3 length: 14 amino acids. The CDR3 here is CASGRPRVNYEQYF. CDR3 in DNA: TGTGCCAGCGGAAGGCCCCGGGTTAACTACGAGCAGTACTTC.

There are a few counts of this clone. The chain uses TRBV4-3 and TRBJ1-1; 7 bases fit TRBD1. The V gene's germline CDR1 is LGHNA and CDR2 YSLEER. The CDR3 runs to 15 residues. The trim removed 1 base at V and 1 base at J, leaving 3 bases unmatched. The CDR3 sequence is CASSQVDRQNTEAFF. CDR3 coding DNA: TGCGCCAGCAGCCAAGTGGACAGGCAGAACACTGAAGCTTTCTTT.

This sequence joins TRBV3-1 (or the pseudogene TRBV3-2) and TRBJ2-7; D is undetermined. V was trimmed by 2 bases and J by 2 bases, leaving 13 bases between them. Germline V CDR1 and CDR2: LGHDT, YNNKEL (reference sequence). The CDR3 length is 15 residues. CDR3: CASSQSRWAPYEQYF. CDR3 nucleotides: TGTGCCAGCAGCCAATCACGTTGGGCTCCCTACGAGCAGTACTTC.

About this clone: This specimen includes other DNA sequences encoding the same CDR3. The chain's CDR3 is CASSPTGSYEQYF. The CDR3 nucleotides are TGTGCCAGCAGTCCGACAGGATCCTACGAGCAGTACTTC. The V gene is TRBV6-5, the J gene TRBJ2-7; D is possibly TRBD1 (6 bases). Germline-derived CDR1 and CDR2 are MNHEY and SVGAGI. V was pared by 5 bases and J by 1 base, with 9 bases between. CDR3 length: 13 amino acids.

The J gene is TRBJ2-5, the V gene TRBV30; 9 bases align to TRBD2. Germline V gene sequence: CDR1 GTSNPN, CDR2 SVGIG (reference sequence). This CDR3 spans 14 amino acids. V lost 2 bases to trimming and J lost 6 bases; unmatched junction nucleotides: 7. This chain's CDR3 is CAWSLLSGGKTQYF. DNA for the CDR3: TGTGCCTGGAGTCTCCTTAGCGGGGGAAAGACCCAGTACTTC. Full variable domain (rest looked up from reference TRBV30 and TRBJ2-5): SQTIHQWPATLVQPVGSPLSLECTVEGTSNPNLYWYRQAAGRGLQLLFYSVGIGQISSEVPQNLSASRPQDRQFILSSKKLLLSDSGFYLCAWSLLSGGKTQYFGPGTRLLVL.

Concerning this clone itself: The sample holds other DNA sequences that translate to the same CDR3. V is TRBV18 and J is TRBJ1-1; D remains unclear. The CDR3 spans 13 residues. V was cut by 2 bases and J by 2 bases, with 6 bases left in between. CDR1 is KGHSH, CDR2 LQKENI, per germline. CDR3: CASSPSVNTEAFF. DNA for the CDR3: TGTGCCAGCTCACCATCGGTTAACACTGAAGCTTTCTTT.

The rearrangement uses TRBV28 and TRBJ1-1; D perhaps matches TRBD1 (6 bases). The V gene lost 7 bases and the J gene lost 1 base, with 13 bases spanning the gap. There are 14 residues in the CDR3. Germline V gives CDR1 MDHEN, CDR2 SYDVKM. The CDR3 protein is CASTLTGANTEAFF. CDR3 bases: TGTGCCAGCACCCTGACAGGAGCGAACACTGAAGCTTTCTTT.

The chain combines TRBV7-9 with TRBJ1-6; 8 bases align to TRBD1. This CDR3 region has 15 residues. The germline V gene encodes CDR1 SEHNR and CDR2 FQNEAQ (reference sequence). V gave up 5 bases and J gave up 8 bases; unmatched junction bases: 8. The CDR3 coding sequence is TGTGCCAGCAGCGCGGACAGGGCGGGATATTCACCCCTCCACTTT. Amino acids: CASSADRAGYSPLHF.

V is TRBV7-2 and J is TRBJ2-3; maybe TRBD2 (5 bases). The V gene lost 5 bases and the J gene lost 3 bases, with 15 bases spanning the gap. Per the germline V gene, CDR1 is SGHTA and CDR2 is FQGNSA. This CDR3 has 15 residues. The chain's CDR3 is CASSPDSHETDTQYF. DNA of the CDR3: TGTGCCAGCAGCCCGGACTCTCACGAGACAGATACGCAGTATTTT.

V and J are TRBV4-1 and TRBJ2-7; 7 positions match TRBD2. This CDR3 has 18 residues. The germline V gene has CDR1 MGHRA and CDR2 YSYEKL. V lost 0 bases, J lost 3 bases, and 14 bases stayed unmatched. CDR3 sequence reads: CASSQDILSGSRIYEQYF. CDR3 nucleotide sequence: TGCGCCAGCAGCCAAGACATACTTAGCGGGTCCCGAATCTACGAGCAGTACTTC.

The chain carries TRBV7-2 and TRBJ1-4, with 7 bases fitting TRBD1. Germline values: CDR1 SGHTA, CDR2 FQGNSA. V lost 0 bases and J lost 2; bases outside the gene matches: 0. The CDR3 has 15 amino acids. CDR3: CASSLARGTNEKLFF. As DNA, the CDR3 is TGTGCCAGCAGCTTAGCCAGGGGGACTAATGAAAAACTGTTTTTT.

In nucleotides, the CDR3 is TGTGCCAGCCCTTGGACAGGGGAGTGGGGCACCGGGGAGCTGTTTTTT. It yields the protein CASPWTGEWGTGELFF. The chain links TRBV7-9 to TRBJ2-2; TRBD1 matches 9 bases. V trimming: 8 bases; J trimming: 4 bases; junction bases outside the gene matches: 11. There are 16 residues in the CDR3. Germline-derived CDR1 and CDR2 are SEHNR and FQNEAQ (reference sequence).

The chain uses TRBV4-3 and TRBJ2-1; 9 bases agree with TRBD2. Looked up from germline, CDR1 is LGHNA and CDR2 is YSLEER. V gave up 0 bases and J gave up 8 bases; unmatched junction bases: 11. The CDR3 is made up of 17 amino acids. CDR3 nucleotides: TGCGCCAGCAGCCAAGATTGGGAGCTAGCGGGGCTCGATGAGCAGTTCTTC. The encoded protein is CASSQDWELAGLDEQFF.

The gene calls are TRBV18 and TRBJ2-3; 7 bases align to TRBD1. The V gene end was trimmed by 2 bases and the J gene end by 5 bases; junction bases not matched to a gene: 4. Looked up from germline, CDR1 is KGHSH and CDR2 is LQKENI. This CDR3 region has 14 residues. The DNA for the CDR3 is TGTGCCAGCTCACCATTCGACAGGGTAGATACGCAGTATTTT. Encoded protein: CASSPFDRVDTQYF.

V and J are TRBV5-8 and TRBJ2-4; 7 nucleotides align to TRBD1. CDR3 length: 14 amino acids. CDR1 is SGHTS, CDR2 YDEGEE, per germline. J was trimmed by 1 base and V by 2 bases; bases with no gene match: 0. The CDR3 loop reads CASSLQGAKNIQYF. The DNA of the CDR3 is TGTGCCAGCAGCTTACAGGGGGCCAAAAACATTCAGTACTTC.

This clone has a single count. The chain links TRBV19 to TRBJ1-1; weak D call: TRBD1 (5 bases). CDR1 is LNHDA and CDR2 is SQIVND in the germline V gene (reference sequence). CDR3 length: 16 amino acids. Deletions cut 4 bases from V and 0 bases from J, with 15 bases between. CDR3 DNA: TGTGCCAGTAGTACCCCGCGTGACAGCCTGAACACTGAAGCTTTCTTT. Residues: CASSTPRDSLNTEAFF. The full variable domain, its missing parts supplied by reference TRBV19 and TRBJ1-1, is DGGITQSPKYLFRKEGQNVTLSCEQNLNHDAMYWYRQDPGQGLRLIYYSQIVNDFQKGDIAEGYSVSREKKESFPLTVTSAQKNPTAFYLCASSTPRDSLNTEAFFGQGTRLTVV.

The chain has TRBV6-2 or TRBV6-3 and TRBJ2-7, with D tentatively TRBD1 (5 bases). The V and J ends lost 0 bases and 0 bases respectively, with 12 bases between them. CDR3 length: 16 amino acids. CDR1 is MNHEY and CDR2 is SVGEGT in the germline V gene. This chain's CDR3 is CASSYSRGTSSYEQYF. The CDR3 DNA reads as TGTGCCAGCAGTTACTCAAGGGGAACCTCCTCCTACGAGCAGTACTTC.

The J gene is TRBJ2-4, the V gene TRBV6-1; D may be TRBD2 (5 bases). The CDR3 runs 15 residues. Germline CDR1 MNHNS, CDR2 SASEGT. Between the trimmed V and J ends, which lost 0 bases and 3 bases, there was a span of 9 bases. This CDR3 is CASSEAMGSKNIQYF. CDR3 coding DNA: TGTGCCAGCAGTGAAGCTATGGGGAGCAAAAACATTCAGTACTTC.

J is TRBJ1-2 and V is TRBV7-9, with 8 bases identical to TRBD1. Germline CDR1 and CDR2: SEHNR and FQNEAQ (reference sequence). The CDR3 consists of 13 residues. V was pared by 1 base and J by 7 bases, with 2 bases of the junction left unmatched. The CDR3 DNA sequence: TGTGCCAGCAGCTTAGACAGGGGGGCTGGCTACACCTTC. This codes for CASSLDRGAGYTF.